Listed below are T cell receptor beta chains from one sample, sequenced in a study of early T cells in non-severe SARS-CoV-2 infection. TCRdb reprocessed the 5' RACE reads with MiXCR, giving one entry per CDR3 protein. Of approximately 81,000 distinct CDR3 sequences listed, around 15% were seen once; the top ten hold roughly 3.1%. The specimen was whole blood. The receptors come from an adult who was a healthcare worker with PCR-confirmed SARS-CoV-2 infection or an uninfected control (not recorded which). Both conserved end residues are part of each CDR3. Fields, in order: clone size, D gene, V gene, J gene, CDR3 DNA, CDR3 protein. The D gene is left open where the match is weak. Clone size is stated in some rows and not others, as once, few, many or a class when expanded.

size: many
D: .
V: TRBV5-1
J: TRBJ1-2
DNA: TGCGCCAGCAGCTTGAGTCTAGGGGACGGCTACACCTTC
CDR3: CASSLSLGDGYTF

size: .
D: TRBD1
V: TRBV27
J: TRBJ1-5
DNA: TGTGCCAGCAGTTTTGGACGGGACAGGGGAGCGCAGCCCCAGCATTTT
CDR3: CASSFGRDRGAQPQHF

size: many
D: TRBD2
V: TRBV5-1
J: TRBJ2-7
DNA: TGCGCCAGCAGCCCGGGACTAGCGGCCTACGGGCAGTACTTC
CDR3: CASSPGLAAYGQYF

size: many
D: TRBD1
V: TRBV20-1
J: TRBJ1-2
DNA: TGCAGTGCTAGAGATTACAGGGGGGTTTATGGCTACACCTTC
CDR3: CSARDYRGVYGYTF

size: .
D: .
V: TRBV2
J: TRBJ1-6
DNA: TGTGCCAGCAGTGGGGCGGGGGCCCGTAATTCACCCCTCCACTTT
CDR3: CASSGAGARNSPLHF

size: .
D: TRBD1
V: TRBV24-1
J: TRBJ2-5
DNA: TGTGCCACCAGTGATTTGGGCCAACAGGGGGGACAAGAGACCCAGTACTTC
CDR3: CATSDLGQQGGQETQYF

size: many
D: .
V: TRBV20-1
J: TRBJ2-7
DNA: TGCAGTGCAAAGGGAGATTACGAGCAGTACTTC
CDR3: CSAKGDYEQYF

size: .
D: .
V: TRBV12-3/TRBV12-4
J: TRBJ2-5
DNA: TGTGCCAGCAGTTTCGGCGGGGGACACAAAGAGACCCAGTACTTC
CDR3: CASSFGGGHKETQYF

size: .
D: .
V: TRBV7-2
J: TRBJ2-5
DNA: TGTGCCAGCAGCTTCGGGAGAGTCGGGGAGAAGACCCAGTACTTC
CDR3: CASSFGRVGEKTQYF

size: many
D: .
V: TRBV11-2
J: TRBJ2-1
DNA: TGTGCCAGCAGCTTTATGACTAGTTTTGACAATGAGCAGTTCTTC
CDR3: CASSFMTSFDNEQFF

size: .
D: .
V: TRBV5-6
J: TRBJ1-1
DNA: TGTGCCAGCAGCTTGACAGGGTTACCTGAAGCTTTCTTT
CDR3: CASSLTGLPEAFF

size: many
D: .
V: TRBV29-1
J: TRBJ2-7
DNA: TGCAGCGTTCAAGTCTTCGGGCCCAACTACGAGCAGTACTTC
CDR3: CSVQVFGPNYEQYF

size: few
D: .
V: TRBV6-6
J: TRBJ2-5
DNA: TGTGCCAGCTCGACTAGGGCCAGGGGGACCCAGTACTTC
CDR3: CASSTRARGTQYF

size: few
D: TRBD2
V: TRBV12-3/TRBV12-4
J: TRBJ2-7
DNA: TGTGCCAGCAGCCCCTCTACGGGACTAGCGGGAGCCGTACTCGAGCAGTACTTC
CDR3: CASSPSTGLAGAVLEQYF

size: many
D: .
V: TRBV20-1
J: TRBJ2-1
DNA: TGCAGTGCTCCCCTGACGGATTACAATGAGCAGTTCTTC
CDR3: CSAPLTDYNEQFF

size: many
D: TRBD1
V: TRBV29-1
J: TRBJ2-2
DNA: TGCAGCGTTCGTGGACAGGAAGGGAACACCGGGGAGCTGTTTTTT
CDR3: CSVRGQEGNTGELFF

size: .
D: .
V: TRBV29-1
J: TRBJ1-5
DNA: TGCAGCGTTTCACAGGGCCACGGTAGCAATCAGCCCCAGCATTTT
CDR3: CSVSQGHGSNQPQHF

size: .
D: .
V: TRBV11-2
J: TRBJ2-4
DNA: TGTGCCAGCAGCCCGCCACCGTGGACTGACAAAAACATTCAGTACTTC
CDR3: CASSPPPWTDKNIQYF

size: many
D: TRBD1
V: TRBV20-1
J: TRBJ1-1
DNA: TGCAGTGCTAGGGGACAGGAGGTGGGCACTGAAGCTTTCTTT
CDR3: CSARGQEVGTEAFF

size: .
D: .
V: TRBV12-3/TRBV12-4
J: TRBJ1-3
DNA: TGTGCCAGCAGTTCTCAGGGAAGAAACACCATATATTTT
CDR3: CASSSQGRNTIYF

size: many
D: .
V: TRBV5-4
J: TRBJ1-2
DNA: TGTGCCAGCAGCCCAAAGGGGGGGCAGGGTCCATCCTATGGCTACACCTTC
CDR3: CASSPKGGQGPSYGYTF

size: few
D: .
V: TRBV5-1
J: TRBJ2-1
DNA: TGCGCCAGCAGCCCCCAGGGTAACCTCCAGTTCTTC
CDR3: CASSPQGNLQFF

size: .
D: TRBD2
V: TRBV7-9
J: TRBJ2-1
DNA: TGTGCCAGCAGCTTAGCGGGACTAGCGGCCGAGCAGTTCTTC
CDR3: CASSLAGLAAEQFF

size: few
D: .
V: TRBV12-3/TRBV12-4
J: TRBJ2-7
DNA: TGTGCCAGCAGTTTAATGCCCTACGAGCAGTACTTC
CDR3: CASSLMPYEQYF

size: .
D: .
V: TRBV5-1
J: TRBJ1-1
DNA: TGCGCCAGCAGCTTCTGGACGGGCACTGAAGCTTTCTTT
CDR3: CASSFWTGTEAFF

size: .
D: TRBD1
V: TRBV5-1
J: TRBJ1-2
DNA: TGCGCCAGCAGCCTCCTGACAGGGGGAGAGGTTGGCTACACCTTC
CDR3: CASSLLTGGEVGYTF

size: few
D: .
V: TRBV7-3
J: TRBJ2-1
DNA: TGTGCCAGCAGCTTCGGGCGTCGAGGCAATGAGCAGTTCTTC
CDR3: CASSFGRRGNEQFF

size: many
D: TRBD2
V: TRBV6-1
J: TRBJ2-6
DNA: TGTGCCAGCAGCCCAAGGGAGGGAGGAGAATCTGGGGCCAACGTCCTGACTTTC
CDR3: CASSPREGGESGANVLTF

size: few
D: .
V: TRBV19
J: TRBJ2-7
DNA: TGTGCCAGTAGTATAGAGGAGGGGAGCTCCTACGAGCAGTACTTC
CDR3: CASSIEEGSSYEQYF

size: few
D: .
V: TRBV20-1
J: TRBJ1-5
DNA: TGCAGTGCTAGACGACAGAGGCAGCAGCCCCAGCATTTT
CDR3: CSARRQRQQPQHF

size: .
D: TRBD2
V: TRBV15
J: TRBJ2-4
DNA: TGTGCCACCAGCACTGCTCTAGCGGGGGGACTGGCCAAAAACATTCAGTACTTC
CDR3: CATSTALAGGLAKNIQYF

size: .
D: .
V: TRBV7-2
J: TRBJ1-1
DNA: TGTGCCAGCAGGACGTCAGGGACTCGGGAAACTGAAGCTTTCTTT
CDR3: CASRTSGTRETEAFF

size: .
D: .
V: TRBV3-1
J: TRBJ1-1
DNA: TGTGCCAGCAGCCCGGGACCGTGGAACACTGAAGCTTTCTTT
CDR3: CASSPGPWNTEAFF

size: few
D: TRBD2
V: TRBV20-1
J: TRBJ2-1
DNA: TGCAGTGCTAGACTTGCTAGCGGGATCTACAATGAGCAGTTCTTC
CDR3: CSARLASGIYNEQFF

size: .
D: TRBD2
V: TRBV29-1
J: TRBJ2-5
DNA: TGCAGCGTTGAAGGGACAGCGGGAGGGACCCAGTACTTC
CDR3: CSVEGTAGGTQYF

size: few
D: .
V: TRBV4-1
J: TRBJ2-7
DNA: TGCGCCAGCAGCCAAGATCGGTCCTACGAGCAGTACTTC
CDR3: CASSQDRSYEQYF

size: .
D: .
V: TRBV20-1
J: TRBJ1-5
DNA: TGCAGTGCTAGAGCTACAGGTGAGCCGAATCAGCCCCAGCATTTT
CDR3: CSARATGEPNQPQHF

size: many
D: .
V: TRBV14
J: TRBJ2-2
DNA: TGTGCCAGCAGCCGCTACACAACCGGGGAGCTGTTTTTT
CDR3: CASSRYTTGELFF

size: many
D: .
V: TRBV3-1
J: TRBJ1-6
DNA: TGTGCCAGCAGCCAAGGACCCTTTAAAGGCCAAGGGATGAATTCACCCCTCCACTTT
CDR3: CASSQGPFKGQGMNSPLHF

size: .
D: .
V: TRBV6-5
J: TRBJ1-2
DNA: TGTGCCAGCAGTTACGTCCAGGAACCCTATGGCTACACCTTC
CDR3: CASSYVQEPYGYTF

size: many
D: .
V: TRBV9
J: TRBJ2-7
DNA: TGTGCCAGCAGCGTAACGGGGGTGTCCTACGAGCAGTACTTC
CDR3: CASSVTGVSYEQYF

size: .
D: TRBD1
V: TRBV5-1
J: TRBJ2-7
DNA: TGCGCCAGTTGGAGACAGGGATCCTACGAGCAGTACTTC
CDR3: CASWRQGSYEQYF

size: .
D: .
V: TRBV29-1
J: TRBJ2-4
DNA: TGCAGCGCCCAAAGGGACAAAAACATTCAGTACTTC
CDR3: CSAQRDKNIQYF

size: .
D: .
V: TRBV3-1
J: TRBJ2-5
DNA: TGTGCCAGCAGAGGGTGGGACTTACAAGAGACCCAGTACTTC
CDR3: CASRGWDLQETQYF

size: many
D: TRBD1
V: TRBV19
J: TRBJ2-1
DNA: TGTGCCAGTAGGGGTGACAGGGCAAACAATGAGCAGTTCTTC
CDR3: CASRGDRANNEQFF

size: .
D: .
V: TRBV7-9
J: TRBJ2-5
DNA: TGTGCCAGCAGCGAAACCGGGACGGCGGGGATGGAGACCCAGTACTTC
CDR3: CASSETGTAGMETQYF

size: few
D: .
V: TRBV4-2
J: TRBJ1-1
DNA: TGTGCCAGCAGCCAAGATAGGGCAGAGAACACTGAAGCTTTCTTT
CDR3: CASSQDRAENTEAFF

size: many
D: TRBD2
V: TRBV11-2
J: TRBJ2-5
DNA: TGTGCCAGCAGCCCACCGGGACTAGCGGAGATCCCCAAGTACTTC
CDR3: CASSPPGLAEIPKYF

size: few
D: TRBD1
V: TRBV19
J: TRBJ2-2
DNA: TGTGCCAGTAGCTTCACCCCCGGGACAGGGATCGGGGAGCTGTTTTTT
CDR3: CASSFTPGTGIGELFF

size: few
D: TRBD2
V: TRBV10-1
J: TRBJ2-1
DNA: TGCGCCAGCTCTAGCGGGGGGTTCGACAATGAGCAGTTCTTC
CDR3: CASSSGGFDNEQFF

size: .
D: TRBD2
V: TRBV7-3
J: TRBJ2-7
DNA: TGTGCCAGCAGCCCAGGACTAGCTGGGAGCGAGCAGCACTTC
CDR3: CASSPGLAGSEQHF

size: few
D: .
V: TRBV7-9
J: TRBJ2-7
DNA: TGTGCCAGCAGCGAGGGACTTATCAATGTGCAGTACTTC
CDR3: CASSEGLINVQYF

size: .
D: .
V: TRBV9
J: TRBJ2-7
DNA: TGTGCCAGCAGCCAGTCCCTGGGGGAGCAGTACTTC
CDR3: CASSQSLGEQYF

size: few
D: .
V: TRBV20-1
J: TRBJ2-7
DNA: TGCAGTGCTAGAGATCCAAGGGGGGGGTCCTACGAGCAGTACTTC
CDR3: CSARDPRGGSYEQYF